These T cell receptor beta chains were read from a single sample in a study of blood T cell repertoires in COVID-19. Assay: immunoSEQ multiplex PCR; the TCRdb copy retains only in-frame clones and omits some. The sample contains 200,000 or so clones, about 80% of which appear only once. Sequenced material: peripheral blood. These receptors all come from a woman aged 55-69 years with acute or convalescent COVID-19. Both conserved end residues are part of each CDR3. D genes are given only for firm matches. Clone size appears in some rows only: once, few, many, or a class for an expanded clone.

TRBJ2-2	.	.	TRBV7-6	CASSLRAGGVANTGELFF	TGTGCCAGCAGCTTACGAGCGGGCGGGGTCGCGAACACCGGGGAGCTGTTTTTT
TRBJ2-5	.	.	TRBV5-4	CASSFFIGGKQETQYF	TGTGCCAGCAGCTTTTTTATTGGGGGCAAACAAGAGACCCAGTACTTC
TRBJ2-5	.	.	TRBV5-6	CASSMPTGPRETQYF	TGTGCCAGCAGCATGCCGACAGGCCCCCGGGAGACCCAGTACTTC
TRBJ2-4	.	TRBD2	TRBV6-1	CASSEAKRGLAGYDIQYF	TGTGCCAGCAGTGAAGCGAAGCGTGGTCTAGCGGGCTATGACATTCAGTACTTC
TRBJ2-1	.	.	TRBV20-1	CSASSGGNEQFF	TGCAGTGCTAGTTCCGGGGGCAATGAGCAGTTCTTC
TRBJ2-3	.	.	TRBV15	CATSRDWSGKRTDTQYF	TGTGCCACCAGCAGAGATTGGTCGGGAAAGAGGACAGATACGCAGTATTTT
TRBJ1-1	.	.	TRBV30	CAWSVYRNTEAFF	TGTGCCTGGAGTGTATATAGAAACACTGAAGCTTTCTTT
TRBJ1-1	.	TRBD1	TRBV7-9	CASSLASRPTGAGAFF	TGTGCCAGCAGCTTAGCAAGTCGTCCCACAGGGGCCGGCGCTTTCTTT
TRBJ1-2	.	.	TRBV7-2	CASSLDRARYTF	TGTGCCAGCAGCTTAGACAGGGCGCGCTACACCTTC
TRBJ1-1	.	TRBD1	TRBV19	CDAQGNKDTEAFF	TGTGACGCACAGGGGAATAAGGACACTGAAGCTTTCTTT
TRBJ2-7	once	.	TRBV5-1	CASSLRGLNYEQYF	TGCGCCAGCAGCCTCAGAGGGCTTAACTACGAGCAGTACTTC
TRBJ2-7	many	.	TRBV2	CASSDLTTYEQYF	TGTGCCAGCAGTGATCTGACTACCTACGAGCAGTACTTC
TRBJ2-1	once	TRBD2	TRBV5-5	CASSPTSGVYNEQFF	TGTGCCAGCAGCCCTACTAGCGGGGTCTACAATGAGCAGTTCTTC
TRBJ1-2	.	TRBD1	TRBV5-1	CASSLGTANYGYTF	TGCGCCAGCAGCCTCGGGACAGCGAACTATGGCTACACCTTC
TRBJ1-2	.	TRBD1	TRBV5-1	CASSWGQGTNYGYTF	TGCGCCAGCAGCTGGGGACAGGGGACCAACTATGGCTACACCTTC
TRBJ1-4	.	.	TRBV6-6	CASSPGRVGGRPTKNEKLFF	TGTGCCAGCAGCCCCGGCCGTGTGGGGGGGAGACCAACAAAAAATGAAAAACTGTTTTTT
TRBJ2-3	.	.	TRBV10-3	CAISETVMTDTQYF	TGTGCCATCAGTGAAACGGTAATGACAGATACGCAGTATTTT
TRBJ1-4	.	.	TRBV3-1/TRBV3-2	CASSPGRRMVNLEKLFF	TGTGCCAGCAGCCCGGGGAGGCGGATGGTTAATCTCGAAAAACTGTTTTTT
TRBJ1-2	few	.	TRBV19	CASSIHREGYTF	TGTGCCAGTAGCATCCACCGGGAAGGCTACACCTTC
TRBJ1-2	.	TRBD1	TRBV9	CASSALGQSNYGYTF	TGTGCCAGCAGCGCTCTGGGACAGTCGAACTATGGCTACACCTTC
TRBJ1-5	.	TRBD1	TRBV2	CASSEDRQGDQPQHF	TGTGCCAGCAGTGAAGACAGACAGGGAGATCAGCCCCAGCATTTT
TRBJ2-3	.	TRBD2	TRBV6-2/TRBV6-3	CASSSLAGAVADTQYF	TGTGCCAGCAGTTCCTTAGCGGGGGCCGTCGCAGATACGCAGTATTTT
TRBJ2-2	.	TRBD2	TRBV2	CASKVAGNTGELFF	TGTGCCAGCAAGGTAGCGGGGAACACCGGGGAGCTGTTTTTT
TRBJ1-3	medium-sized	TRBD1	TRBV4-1	CASSQDRDRRYADTIYF	TGCGCCAGCAGCCAAGATCGGGACAGGCGGTACGCGGACACCATATATTTT
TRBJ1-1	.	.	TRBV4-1	CASSQGGVNTEAFF	TGCGCCAGCAGCCAGGGGGGAGTAAACACTGAAGCTTTCTTT
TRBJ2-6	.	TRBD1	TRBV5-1	CASSLAQGAGANVLTF	TGCGCCAGCAGCTTGGCTCAGGGGGCTGGGGCCAACGTCCTGACTTTC
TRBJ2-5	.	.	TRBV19	CASSAGDLSQETQYF	TGTGCCAGTAGTGCCGGGGATCTGAGCCAAGAGACCCAGTACTTC
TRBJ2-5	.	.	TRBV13	CASSSSRGGETQYF	TGTGCCAGCAGCTCAAGCCGGGGTGGGGAGACCCAGTACTTC